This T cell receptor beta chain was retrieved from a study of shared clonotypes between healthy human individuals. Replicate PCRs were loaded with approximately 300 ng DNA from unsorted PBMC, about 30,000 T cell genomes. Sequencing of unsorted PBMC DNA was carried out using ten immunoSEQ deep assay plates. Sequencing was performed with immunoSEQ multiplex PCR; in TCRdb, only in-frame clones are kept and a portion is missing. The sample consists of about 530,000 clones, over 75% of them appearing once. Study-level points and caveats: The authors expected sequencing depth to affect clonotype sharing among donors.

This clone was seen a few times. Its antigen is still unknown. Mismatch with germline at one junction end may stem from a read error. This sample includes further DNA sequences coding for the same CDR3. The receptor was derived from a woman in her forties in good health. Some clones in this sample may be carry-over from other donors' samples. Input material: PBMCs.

CDR3 DNA sequence: TGTGCTAGCAGCTTAGGTTTATACAATGAGCAGTTCTTC. Translation: CASSLGLYNEQFF. The chain employs TRBV7-7 and TRBJ2-1, with D unresolved. CDR3 length: 13 amino acids. The V gene's germline CDR1 is SSHAT and CDR2 FNYEAQ (reference sequence).